This T cell receptor beta chain was identified during a study of T-cell memory formation after mild COVID-19. This clonotype was picked up many times. Via MiXCR, TCRdb re-called the 5' RACE reads, giving one row per CDR3 protein. The table includes more than 300,000 distinct CDR3 sequences, approximately 13% detected once. The sample consisted of PBMCs or a T cell subset sorted from them (not recorded which). The clonotype originates from a man aged 18 to 30 who had mild COVID-19 (a few samples of this study predate the infection). Cell type and time point are not known.

The DNA of the CDR3 is TGTGCCAGCAGTTGGGGACAGTCCTACGAGCAGTACTTC. Its protein product is CASSWGQSYEQYF. The rearrangement links TRBV12-3 or TRBV12-4 to TRBJ2-7, with 7 bases that match TRBD1. The CDR3 contains 13 residues. With V trimmed by 4 bases and J by 1 base, 1 base remained unmatched.